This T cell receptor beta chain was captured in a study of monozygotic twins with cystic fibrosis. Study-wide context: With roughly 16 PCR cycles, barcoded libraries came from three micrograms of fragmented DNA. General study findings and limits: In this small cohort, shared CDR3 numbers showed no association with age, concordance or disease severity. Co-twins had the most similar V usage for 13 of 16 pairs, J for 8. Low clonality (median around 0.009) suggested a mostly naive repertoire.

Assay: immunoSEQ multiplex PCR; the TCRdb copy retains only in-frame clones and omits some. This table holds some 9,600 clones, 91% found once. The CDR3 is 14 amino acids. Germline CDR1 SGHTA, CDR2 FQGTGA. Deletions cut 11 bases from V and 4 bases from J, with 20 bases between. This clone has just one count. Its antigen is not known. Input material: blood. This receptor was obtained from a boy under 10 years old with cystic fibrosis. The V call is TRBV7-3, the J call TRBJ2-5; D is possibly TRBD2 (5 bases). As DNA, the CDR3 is TGTGCCTCCGAGGCCGACTACCCCCCAGAGACCCAGTACTTC. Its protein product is CASEADYPPETQYF.